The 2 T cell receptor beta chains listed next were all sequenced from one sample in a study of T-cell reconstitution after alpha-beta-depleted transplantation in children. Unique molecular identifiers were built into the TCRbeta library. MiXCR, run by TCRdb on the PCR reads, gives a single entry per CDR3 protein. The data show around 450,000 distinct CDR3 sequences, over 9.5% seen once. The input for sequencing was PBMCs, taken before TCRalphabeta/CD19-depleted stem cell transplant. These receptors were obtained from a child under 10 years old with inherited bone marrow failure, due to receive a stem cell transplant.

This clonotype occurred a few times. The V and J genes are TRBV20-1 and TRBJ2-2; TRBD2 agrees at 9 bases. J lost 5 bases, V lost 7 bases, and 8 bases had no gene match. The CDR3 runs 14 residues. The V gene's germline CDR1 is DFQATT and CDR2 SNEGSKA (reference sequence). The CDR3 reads CSVPPGLATGELFF. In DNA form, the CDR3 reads TGCAGTGTGCCGCCGGGACTAGCAACCGGGGAGCTGTTTTTT.

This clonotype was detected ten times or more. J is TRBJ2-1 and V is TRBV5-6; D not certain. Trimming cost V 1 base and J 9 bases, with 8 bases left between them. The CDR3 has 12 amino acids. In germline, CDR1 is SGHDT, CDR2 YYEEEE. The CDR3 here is CASSLISGEQFF. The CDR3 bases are TGTGCCAGCAGCTTGATAAGTGGTGAGCAGTTCTTC.